A selection of T cell receptor beta chains follows, all from one sample in a study of blood T cell repertoires in COVID-19. This table comes from immunoSEQ multiplex PCR, and its TCRdb copy is limited to in-frame clones, with some not included. The profile shows some 330,000 clones, roughly 90% of them singletons. Sequenced sample: PBMCs or T cells enriched from blood (not recorded which). These receptors originate from a woman between 25 and 40 years old who had recovered from COVID-19. The conserved cysteine and the conserved F or W are not part of the CDR3 here. For some rows the clone size is stated as once, few or many, or as a class when expanded; others skip it.

V gene: TRBV7-9; J gene: TRBJ2-2; clone size: NA; CDR3 protein: ASSLEGMNTGELF
V gene: TRBV11-2; J gene: TRBJ2-7; clone size: NA; CDR3 protein: ASSFGGLPYEQY
V gene: TRBV5-8; J gene: TRBJ1-4; clone size: once; CDR3 protein: ASSETGSANEKLF
V gene: TRBV27; J gene: TRBJ2-3; clone size: NA; CDR3 protein: ASSWASGRTDTQY
V gene: TRBV11-2; J gene: TRBJ1-2; clone size: NA; CDR3 protein: ASSLGQVGSPNYGYT
V gene: TRBV5-6; J gene: TRBJ2-1; clone size: once; CDR3 protein: ASSSVYNEQF
V gene: TRBV6-5; J gene: TRBJ2-3; clone size: NA; CDR3 protein: ASSRAFDTTDTQY
V gene: TRBV5-8; J gene: TRBJ2-7; clone size: NA; CDR3 protein: ASSETGVSSYEQY
V gene: TRBV5-4; J gene: TRBJ1-4; clone size: NA; CDR3 protein: ASSPGTVKTNEKLF
V gene: TRBV24-1; J gene: TRBJ2-7; clone size: NA; CDR3 protein: ATSDPGSYEQY
V gene: TRBV3-1/TRBV3-2; J gene: TRBJ1-2; clone size: NA; CDR3 protein: ASSQEGRYGYT
V gene: TRBV5-1; J gene: TRBJ2-2; clone size: NA; CDR3 protein: ASRGLDTGELF
V gene: TRBV2; J gene: TRBJ1-2; clone size: NA; CDR3 protein: ASSEDSFNYGYT
V gene: TRBV5-4; J gene: TRBJ2-7; clone size: NA; CDR3 protein: ASRSRDDPYEQY
V gene: TRBV4-1; J gene: TRBJ2-5; clone size: NA; CDR3 protein: ASSPASGRHPNQETQY
V gene: TRBV7-9; J gene: TRBJ2-5; clone size: once; CDR3 protein: ASSLVRGGQETQY
V gene: TRBV6-1; J gene: TRBJ1-1; clone size: NA; CDR3 protein: ASSEAGRGTF
V gene: TRBV9; J gene: TRBJ2-5; clone size: once; CDR3 protein: ASSPSVAGGQETQY
V gene: TRBV4-3; J gene: TRBJ1-2; clone size: few; CDR3 protein: ASSQAQGWDGYT
V gene: TRBV10-3; J gene: TRBJ2-1; clone size: NA; CDR3 protein: AISEPNLSYNEQF
V gene: TRBV19; J gene: TRBJ2-1; clone size: NA; CDR3 protein: ASSISGDNEQF
V gene: TRBV7-9; J gene: TRBJ2-1; clone size: once; CDR3 protein: ASSKPSGGHNEQF